These 15 T cell receptor beta chains were sequenced from one sample in a study of a mutant IDH1 vaccine in newly diagnosed glioma (dated by TCRdb to about 2021). The time point label, read with the paper, signifies: week 35, safety follow-up. Each vaccine dose was 300 ug of a 20-mer mutant IDH1 peptide in Montanide, given subcutaneously with topical imiquimod. Library method: the immunoSEQ multiplex PCR assay. This immuneACCESS table, as held by TCRdb, lists in-frame sequences with V and J called but not all clones. Of the missing ones, under half trace to an unresolved V gene in checked studies; the others have no known cause. This sample comprises under 60,000 clones, 76% of them detected only once. The ten top clones hold about 12% of the sample. These receptors have no known antigen. Here the sequenced sample was PBMCs, taken from a glioma patient whose treatment included an IDH1 peptide vaccine. Receptors originate from a middle-aged man with glioma.

This chain links TRBV11-3 with TRBJ2-1, with TRBD2 identical over 8 bases. Germline values: CDR1 SGHNT, CDR2 YENEEA. The CDR3 runs to 17 residues. V was clipped by 3 bases and J by 4 bases; unmatched bases: 11. In DNA form, the CDR3 reads TGTGCCAGCAGCTTGAGGGGTAGCGGGATAGGATACAATGAGCAGTTCTTC. It codes for CASSLRGSGIGYNEQFF. The whole variable domain, remainder taken from reference TRBV11-3 and TRBJ2-1, is EAGVVQSPRYKIIEKKQPVAFWCNPISGHNTLYWYLQNLGQGPELLIRYENEEAVDDSQLPKDRFSAERLKGVDSTLKIQPAELGDSAVYLCASSLRGSGIGYNEQFFGPGTRLTVL.

This clone has only one observation. The rearrangement joins TRBV19 to TRBJ1-2; D unresolved. V dropped 4 bases and J dropped 5 bases, with 14 bases sitting between them. The CDR3 contains 14 residues. CDR1 is LNHDA and CDR2 is SQIVND in the germline V gene (reference sequence). The CDR3 DNA reads TGTGCCAGTAGTACCCTCCCGAATCCGTATGGCTACACCTTC. Translated: CASSTLPNPYGYTF. The full variable domain, rest sourced from reference TRBV19 and TRBJ1-2, is DGGITQSPKYLFRKEGQNVTLSCEQNLNHDAMYWYRQDPGQGLRLIYYSQIVNDFQKGDIAEGYSVSREKKESFPLTVTSAQKNPTAFYLCASSTLPNPYGYTFGSGTRLTVV.

V and J are TRBV7-9 and TRBJ2-4; possible D gene TRBD1, 7 bases. In germline, CDR1 is SEHNR, CDR2 FQNEAQ (reference sequence). V dropped 8 bases and J dropped 1 base, with 18 bases sitting between them. This CDR3 comprises 16 residues. DNA of the CDR3: TGTGCCAGCGGGGGCACAGGGGCGGGGGCCAAAAACATTCAGTACTTC. This gives the protein CASGGTGAGAKNIQYF. Complete variable domain (other parts from reference TRBV7-9 and TRBJ2-4): DTGVSQNPRHKITKRGQNVTFRCDPISEHNRLYWYRQTLGQGPEFLTYFQNEAQLEKSRLLSDRFSAERPKGSFSTLEIQRTEQGDSAMYLCASGGTGAGAKNIQYFGAGTRLSVL.

This chain uses TRBV11-1 with TRBJ2-5, with 7 bases fitting TRBD2. J lost 4 bases, V lost 7 bases, and 6 bases had no gene match. The CDR3 covers 13 residues. Per germline, CDR1 SGHAT and CDR2 FQDESV (reference sequence). This CDR3 reads CASTLGGPETQYF. CDR3 DNA: TGTGCCAGCACCCTGGGAGGGCCAGAGACCCAGTACTTC. Looking up the rest from reference TRBV11-1 and TRBJ2-5 gives the full variable domain: EAEVAQSPRYKITEKSQAVAFWCDPISGHATLYWYRQILGQGPELLVQFQDESVVDDSQLPKDRFSAERLKGVDSTLKIQPAELGDSAMYLCASTLGGPETQYFGPGTRLLVL.

The chain uses TRBV5-1 and TRBJ2-3, with 8 bases fitting TRBD1. The CDR3 runs to 15 residues. V lost 3 bases, J lost 4 bases, and 7 bases stayed unmatched. The germline CDR1 and CDR2 sequences are SGHRS and YFSETQ. The CDR3 DNA sequence: TGCGCCAGCAGCTCCCAGGGGGCTCTAGCAGATACGCAGTATTTT. It is translated as CASSSQGALADTQYF. The full variable domain, completed using reference TRBV5-1 and TRBJ2-3, is KAGVTQTPRYLIKTRGQQVTLSCSPISGHRSVSWYQQTPGQGLQFLFEYFSETQRNKGNFPGRFSGRQFSNSRSEMNVSTLELGDSALYLCASSSQGALADTQYFGPGTRLTVL.

This chain joins TRBV2 and TRBJ2-2; TRBD1 might be the D (5 bases). This CDR3 has 12 amino acids. Trimming cost V 7 bases and J 4 bases, with 7 bases left between them. Per germline, CDR1 SNHLY and CDR2 FYNNEI. The DNA of the CDR3 is TGTGCCAGCAACCAGGGCACCGGGGAGCTGTTTTTT. Protein sequence: CASNQGTGELFF. Supplemented by reference TRBV2 and TRBJ2-2, the full variable domain reads EPEVTQTPSHQVTQMGQEVILRCVPISNHLYFYWYRQILGQKVEFLVSFYNNEISEKSEIFDDQFSVERPDGSNFTLKIRSTKLEDSAMYFCASNQGTGELFFGEGSRLTVL.

The chain joins TRBV18 to TRBJ1-4; D call uncertain. The ends were cut back, 3 bases at V and 6 bases at J, with 11 bases in the middle. The CDR3 contains 14 residues. Germline V gene sequence: CDR1 KGHSH, CDR2 LQKENI. The CDR3 DNA sequence: TGTGCCAGCTCACCGAACCGAGGGTATGAAAAACTGTTTTTT. This gives the protein CASSPNRGYEKLFF.

The chain combines TRBV7-2 with TRBJ2-2, with TRBD1 identical over 11 bases. Trimming removed 3 bases from V and 1 base from J; junction bases left unmatched: 7. Germline-derived CDR1 and CDR2 are SGHTA and FQGNSA. The CDR3 runs to 18 residues. The chain's CDR3 is CASSFRDRGSGNTGELFF. CDR3 sequence (DNA): TGTGCCAGCAGCTTCCGGGACAGGGGGAGCGGGAACACCGGGGAGCTGTTTTTT.

The J gene is TRBJ2-1, the V gene TRBV2; D ambiguous. Trimming removed 2 bases at V and 7 bases at J, with 24 bases between. Germline values: CDR1 SNHLY, CDR2 FYNNEI. The CDR3 spans 18 residues. The CDR3 is CASSEIGNSPLRINEQFF. The CDR3 DNA reads as TGTGCCAGCAGTGAAATAGGAAACAGCCCCCTACGCATTAATGAGCAGTTCTTC.

This chain links TRBV11-3 with TRBJ2-3; 10 nucleotides align to TRBD2. The CDR3 length is 15 residues. With 5 bases clipped from V and 2 bases from J, the junction kept 4 bases outside the gene matches. The germline V gene has CDR1 SGHNT and CDR2 YENEEA. This CDR3 reads CASSQREGPTDTQYF. The CDR3 DNA is TGTGCCAGCAGCCAGCGGGAGGGCCCCACAGATACGCAGTATTTT.

The rearrangement links TRBV6-6 to TRBJ2-2; the D is unclear. This CDR3 has 12 residues. The V gene's germline CDR1 is MNHNY and CDR2 SVGAGI (reference sequence). The germline V and J ends were trimmed by 5 bases and 5 bases, with 6 bases remaining between them. In DNA, the CDR3 is TGTGCCAGCAGTCCTAGTACCGGGGAGCTGTTTTTT. Amino acids: CASSPSTGELFF.

The rearrangement joins TRBV4-2 to TRBJ1-1, with D hard to call. The V and J ends lost 5 bases and 11 bases respectively, with 24 bases between them. There are 15 residues in the CDR3. Germline CDR1 is LGHNA and CDR2 is YNFKEQ. The chain's CDR3 is CASSLVVGQTSGAFF. Written as DNA, the CDR3 is TGTGCCAGCAGCTTAGTGGTCGGCCAGACCTCCGGCGCTTTCTTT.

This clone has only a few counts. The chain employs TRBV27 and TRBJ2-7; 11 nucleotides match TRBD2. This CDR3 is built from 17 residues. V dropped 6 bases and J dropped 0; count of bases not matched to a gene: 10. From germline, CDR1 is MNHEY and CDR2 SMNVEV (reference sequence). The CDR3 DNA sequence: TGTGCCAGCAGCCCCGGGCTAGCGGGAGGTGGCTCCTACGAGCAGTACTTC. Protein: CASSPGLAGGGSYEQYF.

This clone was observed a handful of times. The chain carries TRBV14 and TRBJ2-1; D is possibly TRBD2 (6 bases). Germline V gene data show CDR1 as SGHDN and CDR2 as FVKESK. The V end lost 0 bases, the J end lost 10 bases, and 25 bases lay between the germline ends. The length of the CDR3 is 18 residues. CDR3 protein: CASSQDLVGTANNGEQFF. CDR3 bases: TGTGCCAGCAGCCAAGATCTGGTGGGGACTGCAAACAATGGGGAGCAGTTCTTC.

V and J are TRBV6-1 and TRBJ2-1; TRBD2 might be the D (6 bases). Trimming removed 7 bases at V and 10 bases at J, with 20 bases between. Germline CDR1 MNHNS, CDR2 SASEGT. CDR3 length equals 14 residues. CDR3 bases: TGTGCCAGCACCTTTAGCGGCGCAAGATCAGAGCAGTTCTTC. It encodes CASTFSGARSEQFF.